Listed here are 12 T cell receptor beta chains from one sample, sequenced in a study of blood T cell repertoires in COVID-19. The method was immunoSEQ multiplex PCR; TCRdb's version includes in-frame clones alone and lacks a portion of them. The top ten hold over 0.9% of the sample, which has about 400,000 clones, around 87% seen once. Specimen: PBMCs or T cells enriched from blood (not recorded which). These receptors all come from a woman aged 25-40 years with acute COVID-19.

This chain uses TRBV19 with TRBJ1-4; unclear D gene. Trimming removed 3 bases from V and 8 bases from J, with 19 bases in between. The germline CDR1 and CDR2 sequences are LNHDA and SQIVND (reference sequence). This CDR3 is built from 16 residues. CDR3 DNA sequence: TGTGCCAGTAGTATCGCCCAGGCCGCCGGAGGAGAAAAACTGTTTTTT. It codes for CASSIAQAAGGEKLFF.

CDR3 DNA sequence: TGTGCCAGTAGTGTTACTAGCGGCACAGATACGCAGTATTTT. The encoded protein is CASSVTSGTDTQYF. The chain joins TRBV19 to TRBJ2-3; 7 bases are shared with TRBD2. J was trimmed by 1 base and V by 5 bases; bases with no gene match: 3. The CDR3 extends over 14 amino acids. Germline assignment: CDR1 LNHDA and CDR2 SQIVND (reference sequence).

V usage is TRBV6-6 and J usage is TRBJ1-2; tentative D call: TRBD1 (5 bases). The germline V gene has CDR1 MNHNY and CDR2 SVGAGI (reference sequence). The CDR3 totals 13 residues. V lost 4 bases and J 4 bases, leaving 10 bases between the germline ends. CDR3 DNA: TGTGCCAGCAGTTCTCTGGGGCCCTATGGCTACACCTTC. Protein product: CASSSLGPYGYTF.

The rearrangement uses TRBV6-1 and TRBJ2-2; 10 nucleotides agree with TRBD2. The V gene end was trimmed by 1 base and the J gene end by 7 bases; junction bases not matched to a gene: 6. CDR1 and CDR2 from the germline V gene are MNHNS and SASEGT. CDR3 length: 16 residues. The CDR3 DNA is TGTGCCAGCAGTGAAGAAGTAGCGGGGGGCGACGGGGAGCTGTTTTTT. Its protein product is CASSEEVAGGDGELFF.

This clone was observed a few times. The chain links TRBV5-5 to TRBJ1-5, with no clear D. V lost 4 bases, J lost 9 bases, and 14 bases lay in between. The germline gives CDR1 SGHKS, CDR2 YYEKEE (reference sequence). The CDR3 has 13 residues. Here the CDR3 DNA reads TGTGCCAGCAGCGCTGGGGTACGGGGGCCCCAGCATTTT. This gives the protein CASSAGVRGPQHF.

CDR3 DNA sequence: TGTGCCAGCAGCTTACGGACTAGCGGGACCAGGAGCTCCTACAATGAGCAGTTCTTC. Amino acids: CASSLRTSGTRSSYNEQFF. This rearrangement joins TRBV3-1 (or the pseudogene TRBV3-2) to TRBJ2-1, with 12 positions matching TRBD2. The CDR3 has 19 residues. V trimming: 5 bases; J trimming: 0 bases; junction bases outside the gene matches: 11. Germline values: CDR1 LGHDT, CDR2 YNNKEL (reference sequence).

A few counts support this clone. The rearrangement joins TRBV7-9 to TRBJ2-1; 7 positions match TRBD2. Germline V gene lookup returns CDR1 SEHNR and CDR2 FQNEAQ (reference sequence). The V and J ends lost 5 bases and 0 bases, in that order; junction bases with no gene match: 1. The CDR3 is made up of 14 amino acids. In DNA, the CDR3 is TGTGCCAGCAGCACGGGGGGCTCCTACAATGAGCAGTTCTTC. This sequence encodes CASSTGGSYNEQFF.

The chain recombines TRBV4-1 with TRBJ1-1; D remains ambiguous. The V end lost 1 base, the J end lost 1 base, and 10 bases lay between the germline ends. The CDR3 spans 15 residues. Germline CDR1 and CDR2: MGHRA and YSYEKL. CDR3 sequence (DNA): TGCGCCAGCAGCCAAGGCGGCCGGAAGAACACTGAAGCTTTCTTT. Protein sequence: CASSQGGRKNTEAFF.

The rearrangement joins TRBV6-5 to TRBJ2-1, with D uncertain. The V and J ends lost 6 bases and 6 bases respectively, with 6 bases between them. Per germline, CDR1 MNHEY and CDR2 SVGAGI. The length of the CDR3 is 11 residues. The CDR3 DNA is TGTGCCAGCAGGGCCTTCAATGAGCAGTTCTTC. Its protein product is CASRAFNEQFF.

This chain uses TRBV10-1 with TRBJ1-4; no clear D. CDR1 and CDR2 (germline): WNHNN, SYGVQD (reference sequence). The CDR3 contains 12 residues. V lost 6 bases, J lost 8 bases, and 10 bases lay in between. The CDR3 protein is CASRESGEKLFF. The CDR3 DNA follows: TGCGCCAGCAGGGAATCCGGGGAAAAACTGTTTTTT.

To note about this clone: The same CDR3 also results from other DNA sequences found in this sample. The V call is TRBV14, the J call TRBJ1-6; D may be TRBD1 (5 bases). V was shortened by 0 bases and J by 11 bases, with 8 bases between the two germline ends. The CDR3 length is 13 residues. Germline V gene sequence: CDR1 SGHDN, CDR2 FVKESK. CDR3 sequence (DNA): TGTGCCAGCAGCCAAGATAGGGGCACACCCCTCCACTTT. The encoded protein is CASSQDRGTPLHF.

A remark on this clone: The junction differs from germline at one of its ends, possibly a read error. The rearrangement links TRBV28 to TRBJ2-7; TRBD1 aligns across 8 bases. Germline V gene sequence: CDR1 MDHEN, CDR2 SYDVKM. The CDR3 has 12 amino acids. Written as DNA, the CDR3 is TGTGCCAGCAGTCAGACCCCCGGACAGGGAGTTTGG. Encoded protein: CASSQTPGQGVW.